This TCR beta chain came from a study of control samples from healthy donors and cancer patients. Germline V gene sequence: CDR1 SGDLS, CDR2 YYNGEE. There are 12 residues in the CDR3. With 4 bases removed from V and 5 bases from J, the gap between germline ends came to 8 bases. The table lists this clone with a count of one. Profiled with immunoSEQ multiplex PCR; TCRdb holds only in-frame clones, not every one. The sample lists some 140,000 clones; approximately 96% were seen once. This chain joins TRBV9 and TRBJ2-3; the D is unclear. The receptor's source is a man aged 40-55 years in good health. Sequencing input: blood. The CDR3 loop is CASSSSLDTQYF. DNA of the CDR3: TGTGCCAGCAGCTCCTCGTTAGATACGCAGTATTTT.